The TCR beta chain under discussion was sequenced for a study of neurological immune-mediated disorders. TCRdb re-derived calls from the 5' RACE reads in MiXCR, one entry per CDR3 protein. The data contain some 60,000 distinct CDR3 sequences, 3.5% of them singletons. V was clipped by 2 bases and J by 2 bases, with 9 bases between them. The germline CDR1 and CDR2 sequences are GTSNPN and SVGIG (reference sequence). The CDR3 runs 13 residues. This chain uses TRBV30 with TRBJ1-2; the D gene is possibly TRBD1 (5 bases). The source material was PBMCs. This clonotype was sampled from a woman aged 25 to 39 with multiple sclerosis. The chain's CDR3 is CAWSLDRNYGYTF. CDR3 nucleotides: TGTGCCTGGAGTTTAGACAGAAACTATGGCTACACCTTC.